The clone carrying this T cell receptor (beta chain) appeared a few times. The data derive from a study of blood T cell repertoires in COVID-19. Across the study: Acute-phase and convalescent COVID-19 samples originated in the United States, Italy and Spain. PBMCs, B-cell-depleted T cells, or T cells were the source of the cDNA or gDNA that made up the material.

Germline V gives CDR1 MNHNY, CDR2 SVGAGI (reference sequence). The V segment lost 4 bases and the J segment 9 bases; nucleotides outside the gene matches: 9. The CDR3 has 15 amino acids. As originally analysed: Reference gene primers were amplified, and this amplification served to estimate nucleated cell counts. Produced via immunoSEQ multiplex PCR; TCRdb's table is partial and in-frame only. V and J calls plus clone size are reproduced from that table; the DNA served to infer D and trimming. The table includes roughly 130,000 clones, just under 80% detected once. The chain is built from TRBV6-6 and TRBJ2-1, with 10 bases that match TRBD1. The sequencing sample was made of peripheral blood. The sequence derives from a man in his fifties or sixties with active or convalescent COVID-19. CDR3 sequence reads: CASSFRDRGTGEQFF. CDR3 sequence (DNA): TGTGCCAGCAGTTTCCGGGACAGGGGTACGGGTGAGCAGTTCTTC.